These 13 T cell receptor beta chains share one sample of origin, sequenced in a study of OX40 agonist ivuxolimab in advanced cancers. The protocol was immunoSEQ multiplex PCR, while the TCRdb copy is restricted to in-frame clones and leaves out a portion. The sample carries about 40,000 clones, 85% recorded once. The sequencing here drew on CD4+ or CD8+ T cells sorted from blood, taken in a trial of the OX40 agonist ivuxolimab. Receptors were obtained from an adult with an advanced solid tumor such as melanoma, head and neck, liver or kidney cancer.

This chain connects TRBV5-6 to TRBJ2-7; weak D call: TRBD1 (6 bases). With 2 bases removed from V and 2 bases from J, the gap between germline ends came to 8 bases. CDR3 size: 13 residues. Germline V gives CDR1 SGHDT, CDR2 YYEEEE. The CDR3 DNA sequence: TGTGCCAGCAGCTTCGACAGGCCCTACGAGCAGTACTTC. Amino acids: CASSFDRPYEQYF.

This chain joins TRBV13 and TRBJ2-5, with D hard to call. The CDR3 extends over 12 amino acids. In germline, CDR1 is PRHDT, CDR2 FYEKMQ (reference sequence). Deletions cut 0 bases from V and 13 bases from J, with 12 bases between. CDR3 sequence: CASSLGSGERYF. CDR3 sequence (DNA): TGTGCCAGCAGCTTAGGGTCCGGAGAACGGTACTTC. Combining the CDR3 with reference TRBV13 and TRBJ2-5 gives the whole variable domain AAGVIQSPRHLIKEKRETATLKCYPIPRHDTVYWYQQGPGQDPQFLISFYEKMQSDKGSIPDRFSAQQFSDYHSELNMSSLELGDSALYFCASSLGSGERYFGPGTRLLVL.

In this sample, this clone turned up once. The chain has TRBV6-5 and TRBJ1-2, with D unclear. Germline assignment: CDR1 MNHEY and CDR2 SVGAGI. There are 15 residues in the CDR3. Between the trimmed V and J ends, which lost 2 bases and 2 bases, there was a span of 12 bases. CDR3 coding DNA: TGTGCCAGCAGTTACAATCCGCTCAGAAACTATGGCTACACCTTC. It translates to CASSYNPLRNYGYTF.

By frequency in the sample, this clone is medium-sized. This chain connects TRBV4-2 to TRBJ1-1, with 10 positions matching TRBD1. Trimming took 1 base from V and 13 from J; bases not matched to a gene: 9. CDR3 length: 14 residues. Germline CDR1 is LGHNA and CDR2 is YNFKEQ. The CDR3 DNA follows: TGTGCCAGCAGCCAAGGGGTTGGGACAGGGGTAGTTTTCTTT. Its protein is CASSQGVGTGVVFF.

The J gene is TRBJ2-2, the V gene TRBV15; D remains unclear. Germline V lookup: CDR1 LNHNV, CDR2 YYDKDF (reference sequence). This CDR3 has 14 residues. V was clipped by 6 bases and J by 5 bases, with 13 bases between them. The CDR3: CATSSRRSTGELFF. CDR3 nucleotide sequence: TGTGCCACCAGTTCCAGGCGTAGTACCGGGGAGCTGTTTTTT.

This clone was recorded once. The chain uses TRBV11-3 and TRBJ1-3; D gene ambiguous. Trimming removed 2 bases from V and 0 bases from J, with 17 bases in between. The CDR3 runs 18 residues. Looked up from germline, CDR1 is SGHNT and CDR2 is YENEEA. DNA of the CDR3: TGTGCCAGCAGCTTACCACGGGCGTTGTCCAACTCTGGAAACACCATATATTTT. The encoded protein is CASSLPRALSNSGNTIYF.

This clone counts as medium-sized. The chain uses TRBV4-3 and TRBJ2-5; D might be TRBD2 (6 bases). The germline CDR1 and CDR2 sequences are LGHNA and YSLEER. Trimming left V 0 bases short and J 6 bases short, with 17 bases between. The CDR3 sequence is 16 residues long. CDR3 nucleotides: TGCGCCAGCAGCCAAGATCCGAGGGGCGCGGGGAAGACCCAGTACTTC. The encoded protein is CASSQDPRGAGKTQYF.

The gene calls are TRBV12-5 and TRBJ1-4; D gene uncertain. Deletions cut 8 bases from V and 0 bases from J, with 13 bases between. Germline assignment: CDR1 LGHNT and CDR2 FRNRAP. The CDR3 has 15 amino acids. The CDR3 region has the DNA TGTGCTAGTTGCCCCCCGGATGCAACTAATGAAAAACTGTTTTTT. It translates to CASCPPDATNEKLFF.

The V gene is TRBV5-1, the J gene TRBJ1-1, with D unclear. Germline V gene data show CDR1 as SGHRS and CDR2 as YFSETQ. V gave up 6 bases and J gave up 3 bases, with 18 bases separating them. The CDR3 consists of 15 residues. CDR3 DNA sequence: TGCGCCAGCACCTCGCGAGGAGGTTTGGACACTGAAGCTTTCTTT. It encodes CASTSRGGLDTEAFF.

The rearrangement uses TRBV19 and TRBJ2-1; a weak D match, TRBD2 (5 bases). The CDR3 sequence is 12 residues long. V was clipped by 8 bases and J by 4 bases, with 9 bases between them. Germline CDR1 LNHDA, CDR2 SQIVND (reference sequence). CDR3 coding DNA: TGTGCCAGTGGGAAGCGGTACAATGAGCAGTTCTTC. Translation gives CASGKRYNEQFF.

A few counts support this clone. The gene calls are TRBV6-5 and TRBJ2-2; the D is unclear. Per the germline V gene, CDR1 is MNHEY and CDR2 is SVGAGI. The CDR3 has 15 amino acids. V dropped 0 bases and J dropped 3 bases, with 8 bases sitting between them. This chain's CDR3 is CASSYSETHTGELFF. CDR3 sequence (DNA): TGTGCCAGCAGTTACTCCGAGACTCACACCGGGGAGCTGTTTTTT.

This clone has a single count. The genes are TRBV7-9 and TRBJ1-2, with 7 bases fitting TRBD1. V shed 5 bases and J 6 bases; nucleotides not matched to a gene: 3. Germline CDR1 reads SEHNR; CDR2 reads FQNEAQ (reference sequence). The CDR3 sequence is 12 residues long. CDR3 in DNA: TGTGCCAGCAGCCGCGACAGGGATGGCTACACCTTC. This codes for CASSRDRDGYTF.

The CDR3 region is CASSLSGSAEAFF. The CDR3 DNA follows: TGTGCCAGCAGTCTCTCAGGAAGTGCTGAAGCTTTCTTT. The genes are TRBV27 and TRBJ1-1, with unresolved D. The CDR3 is made up of 13 amino acids. Between the trimmed V and J ends, which lost 5 bases and 6 bases, there was a span of 13 bases. Germline V CDR1 and CDR2: MNHEY, SMNVEV (reference sequence).